These 7 T cell receptor beta chains were all obtained from the same sample, sequenced in a study of vaccination and CD4 T cells after COVID-19 (dated by TCRdb to the early 2020s). To prepare the library, PCR was applied. The run used an Illumina iSeq 100. At the Johns Hopkins FTIC core, DNA from the cultured CD4+ T cells underwent TCR sequencing with the Oncomine TCR Beta short-read assay. Through fastp at Q25 and MiXCR, TCRdb rebuilt clones from the public reads, retaining in-frame beta chains. Here each entry gathers all rows of one CDR3 protein and keeps the most common genes and DNA. The sample table contains tens of thousands of distinct CDR3 sequences; only one count was recorded for 45% to 65% of them. The ten top clones hold around 6% of the sample. The treatment or condition label, as the study defines it: roughly 11-day PBMC culture with coronavirus spike peptide pools or control peptides (ViraFEST assay).

No antigen has been identified for these receptors. The sequenced material came from CD4+ T cells from blood, cultured in vitro. The receptors were gathered from a human donor who had recovered from COVID-19.

The J gene is TRBJ2-1, the V gene TRBV7-2, with D hard to call. V was trimmed by 5 bases and J by 3 bases, leaving 14 bases between them. This CDR3 spans 15 amino acids. Germline V gives CDR1 SGHTA, CDR2 FQGNSA. The CDR3 DNA reads as TGTGCCAGCAGCCTTCCTTCAAGGATCTACAATGAGCAGTTCTTC. Amino acids: CASSLPSRIYNEQFF.

V and J are TRBV20-1 and TRBJ1-1, with D possibly matching TRBD1 (5 bases). The CDR3 consists of 15 residues. Looked up from germline, CDR1 is DFQATT and CDR2 is SNEGSKA (reference sequence). With 0 bases removed from V and 5 bases from J, the gap between germline ends came to 16 bases. CDR3 loop: CSARDLGTGRTEAFF. The DNA for the CDR3 is TGCAGTGCTAGAGATCTGGGGACCGGGAGGACTGAAGCTTTCTTT.

In this sample, this clonotype turned up a few times. The V call is TRBV3-1, the J call TRBJ2-2; TRBD2 agrees at 7 bases. Losses at the gene ends were 2 bases for V and 2 bases for J; bases not matched to a gene: 8. Germline V gene lookup returns CDR1 LGHDT and CDR2 YNNKEL (reference sequence). The CDR3 has 17 amino acids. The CDR3 nucleotides are TGTGCCAGCAGCCAACGGATCAGACTAGCAAACACCGGGGAGCTGTTTTTT. It translates to CASSQRIRLANTGELFF.

The chain is built from TRBV10-1 and TRBJ1-1; TRBD1 matches at 10 bases. V was pared by 3 bases and J by 4 bases, with 5 bases of the junction left unmatched. The CDR3 extends over 15 amino acids. In germline, CDR1 is WNHNN, CDR2 SYGVQD (reference sequence). CDR3 bases: TGCGCCAGCAGTGACCCCGGGACAGGGGTCACTGAAGCTTTCTTT. Amino acid sequence: CASSDPGTGVTEAFF.

This sequence joins TRBV11-2 and TRBJ2-3; 14 nucleotides agree with TRBD2. Germline V gene data show CDR1 as SGHAT and CDR2 as FQNNGV. This CDR3 is built from 17 residues. V lost 7 bases to trimming and J lost 0 bases; unmatched junction nucleotides: 6. DNA of the CDR3: TGTGCCAGCATCCAGGGGACTAGCGGGAGAAGCACAGATACGCAGTATTTT. Amino acids: CASIQGTSGRSTDTQYF.

This clonotype was observed a handful of times. DNA of the CDR3: TGTGCCAGCAGTTACTCACCCTCCAGGGGGGACACCGGGGAGCTGTTTTTT. This gives the protein CASSYSPSRGDTGELFF. J is TRBJ2-2 and V is TRBV6-5, with D possibly TRBD1 on 7 matching bases. The CDR3 covers 17 residues. Trimming took off 0 bases at V and 3 bases at J, with 14 bases between the two ends. Looked up from germline, CDR1 is MNHEY and CDR2 is SVGAGI.

In this sample, this clonotype turned up a few times. The V call is TRBV7-6, the J call TRBJ2-3; D tentatively fits TRBD1 or TRBD2 (5 bases each). Deletions cut 0 bases from V and 1 base from J, with 8 bases between. The CDR3 has 15 amino acids. Per germline, CDR1 SGHVS and CDR2 FNYEAQ. The CDR3 nucleotides are TGTGCCAGCAGCTTAGCGGGGACGCGCACAGATACGCAGTATTTT. Encoded protein: CASSLAGTRTDTQYF.